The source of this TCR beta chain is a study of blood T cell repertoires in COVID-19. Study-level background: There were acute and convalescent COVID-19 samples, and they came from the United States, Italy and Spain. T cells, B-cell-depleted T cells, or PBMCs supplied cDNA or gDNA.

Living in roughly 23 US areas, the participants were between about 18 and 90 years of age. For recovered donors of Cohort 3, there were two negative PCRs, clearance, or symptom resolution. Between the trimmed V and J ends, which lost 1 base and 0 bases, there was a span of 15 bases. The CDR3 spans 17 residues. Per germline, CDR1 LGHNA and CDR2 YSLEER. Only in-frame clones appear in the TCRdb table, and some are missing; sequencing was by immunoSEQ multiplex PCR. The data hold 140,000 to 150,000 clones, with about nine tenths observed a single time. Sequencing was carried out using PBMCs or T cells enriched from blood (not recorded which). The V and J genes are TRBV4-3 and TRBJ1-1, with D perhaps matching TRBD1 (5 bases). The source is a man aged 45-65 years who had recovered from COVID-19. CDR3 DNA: TGCGCCAGCAGCCAAGCTCCCACGGGACTTATGAACACTGAAGCTTTCTTT. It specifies CASSQAPTGLMNTEAFF.